Detailed here is one TCR beta chain. What antigen it recognizes has not been identified. Base qualities are not provided; no much larger clone lies one nucleotide away. This entry is derived from a study of T cell changes during pregnancy in multiple sclerosis (dated by TCRdb to the late 2010s). Looking at the study overall: The study looked at changes in the T cell repertoire across pregnancy in women with multiple sclerosis.

Library preparation was by the immunoSEQ multiplex PCR assay. TCRdb retrieved this table from immuneACCESS and kept in-frame rearrangements only. Not all clones are present; in checked studies, unresolved V genes account for under half, and no reason is known for the remainder. For this sample there are 15,000 to 20,000 clones; roughly 84% appear just once. The ten largest account for about a sixth of the sample. The germline V gene sets CDR1 to ENHRY and CDR2 to SYGVKD. Measured from the cysteine to the phenylalanine, the CDR3 is 17 residues long. Only the CDR3 part of the read is kept: 51 bases, read in frame from the first base. Clipping removes 7 bases from V and 0 bases from J, with 9 as the unmatched junction base count.

This receptor was identified in a female donor in good health, enrolled as a control in a pregnancy study. The sample in question was CD8+ T cells from peripheral blood mononuclear cells, obtained in the third trimester of pregnancy. The sequence is built from TRBV10-3 and TRBJ2-1; 10 middle bases align to TRBD2. The CDR3 reads CAITEASGGGSYNEQFF. The sequence in DNA is TGTGCCATCACGGAGGCTAGCGGGGGCGGCTCCTACAATGAGCAGTTCTTC.